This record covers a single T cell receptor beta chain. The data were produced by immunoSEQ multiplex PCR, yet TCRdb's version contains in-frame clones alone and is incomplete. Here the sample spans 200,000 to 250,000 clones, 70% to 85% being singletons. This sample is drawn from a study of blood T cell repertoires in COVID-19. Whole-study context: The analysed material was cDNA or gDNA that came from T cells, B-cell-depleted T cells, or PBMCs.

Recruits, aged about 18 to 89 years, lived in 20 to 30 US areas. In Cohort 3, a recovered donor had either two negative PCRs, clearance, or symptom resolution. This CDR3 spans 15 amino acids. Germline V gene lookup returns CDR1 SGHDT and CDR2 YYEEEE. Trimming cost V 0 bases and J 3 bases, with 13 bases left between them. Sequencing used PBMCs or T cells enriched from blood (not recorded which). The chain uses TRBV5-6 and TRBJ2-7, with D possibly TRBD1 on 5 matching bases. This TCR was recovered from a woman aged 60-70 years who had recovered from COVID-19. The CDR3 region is CASSLEGFPVYEQYF. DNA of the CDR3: TGTGCCAGCAGCTTGGAGGGGTTCCCTGTCTACGAGCAGTACTTC.